These 16 T cell receptor beta chains originate from one sample sequenced in a study of blood T cell repertoires in COVID-19. Assay: immunoSEQ multiplex PCR; the TCRdb copy retains only in-frame clones and omits some. Of 300,000 to 400,000 clones listed, 85% to 90% are singletons. Sample: peripheral blood. These receptors were taken from a woman between 50 and 59 years old with COVID-19, enrolled during active disease.

The chain uses TRBV10-2 and TRBJ2-3; TRBD2 aligns across 10 bases. The germline V gene encodes CDR1 WSHSY and CDR2 SAAADI. V was clipped by 6 bases and J by 4 bases; unmatched bases: 4. There are 14 residues in the CDR3. CDR3 nucleotide sequence: TGCGCCAGCAGCGTACTAGCGGGGCCAGATACGCAGTATTTT. This gives the protein CASSVLAGPDTQYF.

Sample share makes this clone medium-sized. This chain joins TRBV6-5 and TRBJ2-2, with D unclear. This CDR3 has 15 amino acids. Germline CDR1 MNHEY, CDR2 SVGAGI. The V end lost 0 bases, the J end lost 4 bases, and 9 bases lay between the germline ends. The CDR3 is CASSYSEIGTGELFF. The CDR3 DNA sequence: TGTGCCAGCAGTTACTCGGAGATCGGCACCGGGGAGCTGTTTTTT.

Of note for this clone: Other DNA sequences of this sample code for an identical CDR3. The chain links TRBV19 to TRBJ2-7; D ambiguous. The ends were cut back, 0 bases at V and 3 bases at J, with 6 bases in the middle. The CDR3 runs to 13 residues. In germline, CDR1 is LNHDA, CDR2 SQIVND (reference sequence). Here the CDR3 reads CASSIDLRYEQYF. CDR3 nucleotides: TGTGCCAGTAGTATAGATCTTCGCTACGAGCAGTACTTC.

The chain links TRBV2 to TRBJ1-4; a weak D match, TRBD1 (5 bases). The germline V gene encodes CDR1 SNHLY and CDR2 FYNNEI. The CDR3 runs to 15 residues. V gave up 6 bases and J gave up 5 bases, with 16 bases separating them. The CDR3 sequence: CASRGLRWGNEKLFF. The DNA for the CDR3 is TGTGCCAGCAGGGGACTGAGGTGGGGGAATGAAAAACTGTTTTTT.

This chain uses TRBV9 with TRBJ2-1, with 11 bases lining up with TRBD2. Germline V lookup: CDR1 SGDLS, CDR2 YYNGEE. Trimming removed 3 bases from V and 4 bases from J; junction bases left unmatched: 6. The CDR3 length is 16 residues. This CDR3 reads CASSARTSGLYNEQFF. As DNA, the CDR3 is TGTGCCAGCAGCGCCCGGACTAGCGGGTTATACAATGAGCAGTTCTTC.

The chain employs TRBV9 and TRBJ1-2; 8 bases match TRBD1. This CDR3 region has 13 residues. Germline trimming cut 4 bases from V and 6 bases from J; bases unmatched to any gene: 5. Per germline, CDR1 SGDLS and CDR2 YYNGEE. DNA of the CDR3: TGTGCCAGCAGCTCAAGACAGGGGAATGGCTACACCTTC. Amino acids: CASSSRQGNGYTF.

V is TRBV5-8 and J is TRBJ2-1; perhaps TRBD1 as D (6 bases). CDR3 size: 14 residues. With 7 bases removed from V and 6 bases from J, the gap between germline ends came to 17 bases. In germline, CDR1 is SGHTS, CDR2 YDEGEE. CDR3 loop: CASQTGFSSNEQFF. The CDR3 DNA reads TGTGCCAGCCAAACAGGGTTTTCATCCAATGAGCAGTTCTTC.

CDR3 sequence: CASSELGGLFPDTQYF. Written as DNA, the CDR3 is TGTGCCAGCAGTGAGCTGGGGGGATTGTTCCCAGATACGCAGTATTTT. The chain couples TRBV25-1 to TRBJ2-3, with a weak D call TRBD2 (6 bases). The CDR3 length is 16 residues. Per germline, CDR1 MGHDK and CDR2 SYGVNS. V was shortened by 3 bases and J by 4 bases, with 17 bases between the two germline ends.

The chain has TRBV5-1 and TRBJ1-6; the match to TRBD1 covers 9 bases. This CDR3 region has 16 residues. The germline V gene has CDR1 SGHRS and CDR2 YFSETQ. The ends lost 3 bases at V and 6 bases at J; junction bases unmatched: 7. CDR3 nucleotides: TGCGCCAGCAGCTGGTTTTCGGGACAGGGTAATTCACCCCTCCACTTT. It yields the protein CASSWFSGQGNSPLHF.

V gene TRBV12-3 or TRBV12-4 combines with J gene TRBJ2-1; unclear D gene. The V and J ends lost 3 bases and 4 bases respectively, with 4 bases between them. CDR3 length: 12 residues. CDR3 in amino acids: CASSFLYNEQFF. The CDR3 nucleotides are TGTGCCAGCAGTTTCCTATACAATGAGCAGTTCTTC.

The J gene is TRBJ1-2, the V gene TRBV5-6; 7 bases fit TRBD1. Trimming at V came to 4 bases and at J to 7 bases, leaving 13 bases not matched to a gene. The germline CDR1 and CDR2 sequences are SGHDT and YYEEEE. The CDR3 loop spans 15 amino acids. The CDR3 spells CASSPPDRDAGGYTF. Written as DNA, the CDR3 is TGTGCCAGCAGCCCACCCGACAGGGACGCTGGTGGCTACACCTTC.

The CDR3 bases are TGTGCCAGCAGTGCCGTTGGTAGGACAGCCACCGGGGAGCTGTTTTTT. Residues: CASSAVGRTATGELFF. The rearrangement uses TRBV6-4 and TRBJ2-2, with D possibly being TRBD1 (6 bases). The V end lost 4 bases, the J end lost 4 bases, and 16 bases lay between the germline ends. CDR1 MRHNA and CDR2 SNTAGT come from the germline V gene. The CDR3 covers 16 residues.

This clone was counted many times. The gene calls are TRBV5-4 and TRBJ1-1, with D possibly being TRBD1 (5 bases). V lost 0 bases, J lost 1 base, and 10 bases lay in between. The CDR3 covers 15 residues. Germline lookup yields CDR1 SGHNT and CDR2 YYREEE (reference sequence). In DNA, the CDR3 is TGTGCCAGCAGCTTGGCAGGGCCCGAGAACACTGAAGCTTTCTTT. It yields the protein CASSLAGPENTEAFF.

The V call is TRBV18, the J call TRBJ2-4; D might be TRBD2 (5 bases). Germline V gene data show CDR1 as KGHSH and CDR2 as LQKENI. Trimming shortened V by 2 bases and J by 0 bases, and 14 bases separated the two germline ends. The CDR3 has 17 amino acids. CDR3 sequence (DNA): TGTGCCAGCTCACCAAACGTACATCGGGGAGCCAAAAACATTCAGTACTTC. Translation gives CASSPNVHRGAKNIQYF.

The chain links TRBV2 to TRBJ1-1, with D maybe TRBD1 (6 bases). V lost 6 bases to trimming and J lost 5 bases, with 10 bases between them. The germline CDR1 and CDR2 sequences are SNHLY and FYNNEI. This CDR3 is 12 amino acids long. This CDR3 reads CASSVTGTEAFF. CDR3 sequence (DNA): TGTGCCAGCAGCGTAACAGGGACTGAAGCTTTCTTT.

The V gene is TRBV24-1, the J gene TRBJ1-1, with 10 bases lining up with TRBD1. This CDR3 is built from 17 residues. Trimming at V came to 1 base and at J to 11 bases, leaving 15 bases not matched to a gene. Germline CDR1 is KGHDR and CDR2 is SFDVKD. DNA of the CDR3: TGTGCCACCAGTGATTTTAACCGTGGGACAGGGGCGGTGGAGGCTTTCTTT. It translates to CATSDFNRGTGAVEAFF.